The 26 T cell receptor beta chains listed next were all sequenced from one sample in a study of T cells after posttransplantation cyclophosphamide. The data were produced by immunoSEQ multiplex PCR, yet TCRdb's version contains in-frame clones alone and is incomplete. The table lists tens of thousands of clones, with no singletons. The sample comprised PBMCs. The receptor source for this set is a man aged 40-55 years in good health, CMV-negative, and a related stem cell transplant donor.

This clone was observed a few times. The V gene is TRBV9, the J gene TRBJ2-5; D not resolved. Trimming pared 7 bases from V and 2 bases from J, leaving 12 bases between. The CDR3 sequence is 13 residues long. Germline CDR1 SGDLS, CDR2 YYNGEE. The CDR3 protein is CASATGLQETQYF. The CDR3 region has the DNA TGTGCCAGCGCCACGGGTTTACAAGAGACCCAGTACTTC.

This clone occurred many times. CDR3 in amino acids: CAISDRVVKDTEAFF. Written as DNA, the CDR3 is TGTGCCATCAGTGACCGGGTAGTGAAGGACACTGAAGCTTTCTTT. The gene calls are TRBV10-3 and TRBJ1-1; D is undetermined. Trimming took 3 bases from V and 3 from J, leaving 14 bases between them. CDR1 and CDR2 from the germline V gene are ENHRY and SYGVKD. This CDR3 contains 15 residues.

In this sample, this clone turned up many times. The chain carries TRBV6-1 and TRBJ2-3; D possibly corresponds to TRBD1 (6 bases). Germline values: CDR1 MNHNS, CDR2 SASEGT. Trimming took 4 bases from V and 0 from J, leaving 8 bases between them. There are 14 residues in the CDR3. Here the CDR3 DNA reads TGTGCCAGCAGTGGACAGGATAGCACAGATACGCAGTATTTT. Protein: CASSGQDSTDTQYF.

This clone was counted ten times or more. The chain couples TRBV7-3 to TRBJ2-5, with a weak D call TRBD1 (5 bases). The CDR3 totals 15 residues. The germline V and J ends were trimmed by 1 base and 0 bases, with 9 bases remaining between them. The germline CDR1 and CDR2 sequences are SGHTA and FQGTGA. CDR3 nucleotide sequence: TGTGCCAGCAGCTTAAGGGGCAGAAACCAAGAGACCCAGTACTTC. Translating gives CASSLRGRNQETQYF.

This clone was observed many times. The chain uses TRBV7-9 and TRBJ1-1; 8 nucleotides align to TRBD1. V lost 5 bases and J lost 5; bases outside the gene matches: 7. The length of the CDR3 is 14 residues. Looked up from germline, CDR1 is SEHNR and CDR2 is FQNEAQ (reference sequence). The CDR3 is CASSPRGLRTEAFF. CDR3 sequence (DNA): TGTGCCAGCAGCCCCAGGGGGCTGAGAACTGAAGCTTTCTTT.

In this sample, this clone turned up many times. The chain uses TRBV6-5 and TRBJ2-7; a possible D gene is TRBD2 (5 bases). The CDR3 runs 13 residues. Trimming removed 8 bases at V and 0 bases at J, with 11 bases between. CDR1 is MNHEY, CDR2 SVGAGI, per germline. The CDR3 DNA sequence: TGTGCCAGCGTTCCCCGGGGCTCCTACGAGCAGTACTTC. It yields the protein CASVPRGSYEQYF.

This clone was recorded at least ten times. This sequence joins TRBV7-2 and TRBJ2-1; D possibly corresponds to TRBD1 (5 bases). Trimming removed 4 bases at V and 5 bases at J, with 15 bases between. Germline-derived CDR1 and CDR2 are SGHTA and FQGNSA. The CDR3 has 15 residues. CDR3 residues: CASSSSGPGHNEQFF. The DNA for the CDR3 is TGTGCCAGCAGCTCATCCGGCCCAGGGCACAATGAGCAGTTCTTC.

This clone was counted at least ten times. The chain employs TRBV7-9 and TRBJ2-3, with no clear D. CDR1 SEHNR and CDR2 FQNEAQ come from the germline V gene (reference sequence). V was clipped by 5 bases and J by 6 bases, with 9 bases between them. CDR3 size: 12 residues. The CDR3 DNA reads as TGTGCCAGCAGCCAGACTGAGGATACGCAGTATTTT. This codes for CASSQTEDTQYF.

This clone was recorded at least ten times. The CDR3 here is CASSPSGGRAKNIQYF. CDR3 nucleotides: TGTGCCAGCAGCCCCTCGGGGGGGAGGGCCAAAAACATTCAGTACTTC. The chain joins TRBV21-1 to TRBJ2-4; the table's D call of TRBD2 was not tested on the DNA. TRBV21-1 is given as a pseudogene. There are 16 residues in the CDR3.

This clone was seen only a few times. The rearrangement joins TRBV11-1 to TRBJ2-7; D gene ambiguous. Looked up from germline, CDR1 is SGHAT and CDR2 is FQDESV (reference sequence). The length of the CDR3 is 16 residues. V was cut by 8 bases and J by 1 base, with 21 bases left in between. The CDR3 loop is CASGRGLRLASYEQYF. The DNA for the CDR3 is TGTGCCAGCGGCCGCGGCTTGAGACTTGCGTCCTACGAGCAGTACTTC.

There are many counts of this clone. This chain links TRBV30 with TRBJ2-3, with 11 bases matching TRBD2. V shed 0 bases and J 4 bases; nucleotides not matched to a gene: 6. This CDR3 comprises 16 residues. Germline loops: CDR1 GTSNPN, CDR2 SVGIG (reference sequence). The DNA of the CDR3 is TGTGCCTGGAGTGTCGGTAGCGGGAGGGAAGCAGATACGCAGTATTTT. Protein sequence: CAWSVGSGREADTQYF.

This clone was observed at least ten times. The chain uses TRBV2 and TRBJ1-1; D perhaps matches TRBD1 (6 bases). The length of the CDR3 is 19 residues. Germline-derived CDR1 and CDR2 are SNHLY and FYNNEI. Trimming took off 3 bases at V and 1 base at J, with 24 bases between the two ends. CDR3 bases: TGTGCCAGCAGTGATTATATGGGACACGAAGCGGATTGGAACACTGAAGCTTTCTTT. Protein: CASSDYMGHEADWNTEAFF. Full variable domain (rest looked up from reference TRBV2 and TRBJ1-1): EPEVTQTPSHQVTQMGQEVILRCVPISNHLYFYWYRQILGQKVEFLVSFYNNEISEKSEIFDDQFSVERPDGSNFTLKIRSTKLEDSAMYFCASSDYMGHEADWNTEAFFGQGTRLTVV.

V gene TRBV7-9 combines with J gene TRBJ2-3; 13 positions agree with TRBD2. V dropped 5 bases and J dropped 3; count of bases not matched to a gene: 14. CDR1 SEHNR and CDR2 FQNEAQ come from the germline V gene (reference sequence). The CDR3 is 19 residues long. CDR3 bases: TGTGCCAGCAGCCAAAGGACTAGCGGGGGTGGGGGTCGGACAGATACGCAGTATTTT. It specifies CASSQRTSGGGGRTDTQYF.

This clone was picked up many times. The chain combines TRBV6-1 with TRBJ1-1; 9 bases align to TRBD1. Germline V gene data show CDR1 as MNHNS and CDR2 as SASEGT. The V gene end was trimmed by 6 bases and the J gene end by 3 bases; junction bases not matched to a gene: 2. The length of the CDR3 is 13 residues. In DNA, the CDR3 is TGTGCCAGCAGGAGGACAGGGGACACTGAAGCTTTCTTT. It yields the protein CASRRTGDTEAFF.

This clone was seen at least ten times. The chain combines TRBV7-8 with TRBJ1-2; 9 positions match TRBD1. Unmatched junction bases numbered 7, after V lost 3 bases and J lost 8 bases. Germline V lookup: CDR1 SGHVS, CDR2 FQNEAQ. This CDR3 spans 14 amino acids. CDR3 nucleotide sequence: TGTGCCAGCAGCTTTAGGACAGGGGCGGGAGGCTACACCTTC. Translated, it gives CASSFRTGAGGYTF.

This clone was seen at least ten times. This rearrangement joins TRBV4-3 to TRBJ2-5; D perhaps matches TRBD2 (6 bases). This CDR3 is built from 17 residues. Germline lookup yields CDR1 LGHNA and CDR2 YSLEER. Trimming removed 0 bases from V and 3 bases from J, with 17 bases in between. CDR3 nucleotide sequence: TGCGCCAGCAGCCAAGATCTTGGCGGGGCGATCGAAGAGACCCAGTACTTC. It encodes CASSQDLGGAIEETQYF.

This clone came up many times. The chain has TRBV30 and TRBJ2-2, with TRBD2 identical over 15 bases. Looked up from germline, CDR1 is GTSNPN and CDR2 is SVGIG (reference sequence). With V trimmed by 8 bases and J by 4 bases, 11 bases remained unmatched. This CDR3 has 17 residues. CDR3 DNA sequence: TGTGCCGTGGGACTAGCGGGAGGTCTCAGGGGCACCGGGGAGCTGTTTTTT. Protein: CAVGLAGGLRGTGELFF.

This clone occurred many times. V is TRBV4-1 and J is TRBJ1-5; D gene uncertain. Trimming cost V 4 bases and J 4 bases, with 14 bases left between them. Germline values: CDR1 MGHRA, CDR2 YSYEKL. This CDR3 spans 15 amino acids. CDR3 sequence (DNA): TGCGCCAGCAGCCGACCCGGAGGAGGGAATCAGCCCCAGCATTTT. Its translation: CASSRPGGGNQPQHF.

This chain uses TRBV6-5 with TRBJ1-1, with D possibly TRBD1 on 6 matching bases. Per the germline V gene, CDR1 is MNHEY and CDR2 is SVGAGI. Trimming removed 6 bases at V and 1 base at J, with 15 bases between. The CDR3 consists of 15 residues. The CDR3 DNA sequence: TGTGCCAGCAGCCATCCTCAGGGGAAGAACACTGAAGCTTTCTTT. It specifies CASSHPQGKNTEAFF.

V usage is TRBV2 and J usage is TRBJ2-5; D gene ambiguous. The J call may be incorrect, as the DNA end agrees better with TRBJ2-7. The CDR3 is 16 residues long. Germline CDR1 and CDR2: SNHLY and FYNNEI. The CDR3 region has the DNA TGTGCCAGCAGTGATAGTACCGGGTGGTCCTCCTACGAGCAGTACTTC. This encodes CASSDSTGWSSYEQYF.

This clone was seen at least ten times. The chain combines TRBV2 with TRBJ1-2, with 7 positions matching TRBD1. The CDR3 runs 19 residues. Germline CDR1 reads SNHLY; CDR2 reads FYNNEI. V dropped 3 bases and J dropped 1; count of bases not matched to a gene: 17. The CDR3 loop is CASSEPGGHDDFVNYGYTF. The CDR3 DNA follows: TGTGCCAGCAGTGAGCCAGGGGGACACGACGACTTTGTTAACTATGGCTACACCTTC. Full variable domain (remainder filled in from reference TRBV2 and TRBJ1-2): EPEVTQTPSHQVTQMGQEVILRCVPISNHLYFYWYRQILGQKVEFLVSFYNNEISEKSEIFDDQFSVERPDGSNFTLKIRSTKLEDSAMYFCASSEPGGHDDFVNYGYTFGSGTRLTVV.

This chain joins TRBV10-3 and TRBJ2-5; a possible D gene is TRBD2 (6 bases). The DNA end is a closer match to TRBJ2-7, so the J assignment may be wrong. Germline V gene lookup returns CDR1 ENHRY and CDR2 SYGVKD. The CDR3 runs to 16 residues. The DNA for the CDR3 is TGTGCCATCAGTGAGTCCGAACGGGAGAACACCTACGAGCAGTACTTC. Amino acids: CAISESERENTYEQYF.

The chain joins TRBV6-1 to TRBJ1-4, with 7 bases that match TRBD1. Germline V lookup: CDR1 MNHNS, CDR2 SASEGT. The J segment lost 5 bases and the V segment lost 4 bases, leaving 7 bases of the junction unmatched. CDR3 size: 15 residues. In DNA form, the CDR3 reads TGTGCCAGCAGTGCAGGGGACAGCTTCAATGAAAAACTGTTTTTT. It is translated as CASSAGDSFNEKLFF.

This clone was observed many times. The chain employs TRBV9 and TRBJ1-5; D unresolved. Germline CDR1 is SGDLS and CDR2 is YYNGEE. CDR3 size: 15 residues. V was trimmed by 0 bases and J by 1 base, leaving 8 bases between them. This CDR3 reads CASSVDPRSNQPQHF. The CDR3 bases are TGTGCCAGCAGCGTAGACCCCCGGAGCAATCAGCCCCAGCATTTT.

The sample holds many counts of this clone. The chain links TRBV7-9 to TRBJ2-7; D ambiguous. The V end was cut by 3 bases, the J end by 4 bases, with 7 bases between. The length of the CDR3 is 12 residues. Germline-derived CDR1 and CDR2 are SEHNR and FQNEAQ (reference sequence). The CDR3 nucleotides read TGTGCCAGCAGCTTTACAGAGTACGAGCAGTACTTC. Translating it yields CASSFTEYEQYF.

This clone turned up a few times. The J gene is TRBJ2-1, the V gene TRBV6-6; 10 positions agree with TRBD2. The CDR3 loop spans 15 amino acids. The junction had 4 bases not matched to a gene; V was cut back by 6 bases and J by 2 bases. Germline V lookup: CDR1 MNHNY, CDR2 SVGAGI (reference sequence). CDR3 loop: CASSPTSGTYNEQFF. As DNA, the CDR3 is TGTGCCAGCAGCCCAACTAGCGGGACCTACAATGAGCAGTTCTTC.